The 26 T cell receptor beta chains presented below share a single source sample, sequenced in a study of graft-versus-host responses after intestinal transplantation. TCRdb keeps only in-frame clones here, not all; method: immunoSEQ multiplex PCR. The sample consists of roughly 40,000 clones, around 90% of them appearing once. The starting material was PBMCs, obtained approximately 310 days after intestinal transplant. These receptors were collected from a human patient who received an intestinal transplant, so some T cells may come from the graft donor.

This chain links TRBV7-3 with TRBJ2-3; possible D gene TRBD1, 6 bases. The CDR3 runs to 15 residues. V was trimmed by 4 bases and J by 5 bases, leaving 16 bases between them. Germline CDR1 is SGHTA and CDR2 is FQGTGA. CDR3 loop: CASSSTGTRGDTQYF. The CDR3 bases are TGTGCCAGCAGCTCTACTGGGACACGCGGAGATACGCAGTATTTT.

This clone was seen only a few times. The CDR3, as DNA: TGTGCCAGCAGCCAAGATCTAGCGGGGGGGTACGAGCAGTACTTC. The encoded protein is CASSQDLAGGYEQYF. The chain links TRBV4-2 to TRBJ2-7, with 12 bases fitting TRBD2. V lost 0 bases, J lost 4 bases, and 1 base stayed unmatched. The CDR3 is 15 amino acids. Germline assignment: CDR1 LGHNA and CDR2 YNFKEQ.

The chain is built from TRBV6-1 and TRBJ2-7; D is unclear. Looked up from germline, CDR1 is MNHNS and CDR2 is SASEGT. The CDR3 length is 13 residues. Trimming pared 2 bases from V and 2 bases from J, leaving 7 bases between. CDR3 nucleotide sequence: TGTGCCAGCAGTGAAACCCTCGCCTACGAGCAGTACTTC. Translation: CASSETLAYEQYF.

This chain connects TRBV7-3 to TRBJ1-1; TRBD1 might be the D (5 bases). Trimming took 2 bases from V and 1 from J, leaving 5 bases between them. CDR1 is SGHTA, CDR2 FQGTGA, per germline. CDR3 length: 13 residues. The CDR3 loop is CASSLGQNTEAFF. The DNA of the CDR3 is TGTGCCAGCAGCTTAGGACAGAACACTGAAGCTTTCTTT.

The rearrangement joins TRBV6-5 to TRBJ1-5; TRBD1 aligns across 8 bases. V lost 7 bases to trimming and J lost 3 bases; unmatched junction nucleotides: 8. There are 15 residues in the CDR3. Germline CDR1 reads MNHEY; CDR2 reads SVGAGI. The CDR3 region has the DNA TGTGCCAGCATGGGATGGACAGGGAACAATCAGCCCCAGCATTTT. Residues: CASMGWTGNNQPQHF.

The rearrangement links TRBV28 to TRBJ1-2; tentative D call: TRBD1 (5 bases). Germline lookup yields CDR1 MDHEN and CDR2 SYDVKM. V dropped 2 bases and J dropped 8 bases, with 9 bases sitting between them. The CDR3 sequence is 12 residues long. CDR3 sequence: CASSLVGQGYTF. The CDR3 DNA is TGTGCCAGCAGTTTAGTGGGGCAGGGCTACACCTTC.

The V and J genes are TRBV25-1 and TRBJ2-4; D unresolved. The CDR3 is made up of 14 amino acids. V was cut by 3 bases and J by 0 bases, with 6 bases left in between. The germline CDR1 and CDR2 sequences are MGHDK and SYGVNS. CDR3 sequence: CASSDWGAKNIQYF. Written as DNA, the CDR3 is TGTGCCAGCAGTGACTGGGGAGCCAAAAACATTCAGTACTTC.

The chain employs TRBV28 and TRBJ2-7, with 9 bases identical to TRBD1. The ends lost 3 bases at V and 1 base at J; junction bases unmatched: 1. CDR1 MDHEN and CDR2 SYDVKM come from the germline V gene. The CDR3 extends over 14 amino acids. The CDR3 DNA sequence: TGTGCCAGCAGTTTTGGACAGGGGTCCTACGAGCAGTACTTC. Its protein is CASSFGQGSYEQYF.

This sequence joins TRBV7-9 and TRBJ1-4; D is unresolved. The CDR3 has 15 residues. The V gene's germline CDR1 is SEHNR and CDR2 FQNEAQ (reference sequence). V was trimmed by 3 bases and J by 8 bases, leaving 16 bases between them. DNA of the CDR3: TGTGCCAGCAGCTTCGGCAGGTTAGGAGAGGAAAAACTGTTTTTT. Amino acid sequence: CASSFGRLGEEKLFF.

The chain has TRBV28 and TRBJ1-1; D remains ambiguous. This CDR3 contains 11 residues. V lost 10 bases to trimming and J lost 1 base, with 7 bases between them. Germline V gives CDR1 MDHEN, CDR2 SYDVKM. The CDR3 nucleotides are TGTGCCATCCAGAGGAACACTGAAGCTTTCTTT. Translation: CAIQRNTEAFF.

V usage is TRBV2 and J usage is TRBJ2-4; D gene unclear. There are 14 residues in the CDR3. Per the germline V gene, CDR1 is SNHLY and CDR2 is FYNNEI. V was trimmed by 6 bases and J by 9 bases, leaving 18 bases between them. The CDR3 DNA reads as TGTGCCAGCAGGGGTTTAGGTTCGTCGGGCATTCAGTACTTC. This sequence encodes CASRGLGSSGIQYF.

The chain joins TRBV6-6 to TRBJ2-3; no firm D call. Germline lookup yields CDR1 MNHNY and CDR2 SVGAGI (reference sequence). V was pared by 4 bases and J by 0 bases, with 5 bases between. The CDR3 has 13 residues. In DNA, the CDR3 is TGTGCCAGCAGTTTACCTAGCACAGATACGCAGTATTTT. Translation: CASSLPSTDTQYF.

V and J are TRBV6-5 and TRBJ2-5, with TRBD2 matching over 9 bases. Germline V gene lookup returns CDR1 MNHEY and CDR2 SVGAGI. V shed 5 bases and J 3 bases; nucleotides not matched to a gene: 7. The CDR3 length is 15 residues. The CDR3 here is CASSGTSRQKETQYF. In DNA form, the CDR3 reads TGTGCCAGCAGTGGGACTAGCCGCCAGAAAGAGACCCAGTACTTC.

The CDR3 spells CASSSDPVTNEKLFF. CDR3 nucleotide sequence: TGTGCCAGCAGCTCGGACCCCGTCACTAATGAAAAACTGTTTTTT. The V call is TRBV5-4, the J call TRBJ1-4; no clear D. Germline V gives CDR1 SGHNT, CDR2 YYREEE (reference sequence). CDR3 length: 15 amino acids. The V gene lost 3 bases and the J gene lost 2 bases, with 11 bases spanning the gap.

This chain joins TRBV7-2 and TRBJ2-7, with TRBD1 as a possible D gene (6 bases). The V end lost 1 base, the J end lost 5 bases, and 12 bases lay between the germline ends. Germline loops: CDR1 SGHTA, CDR2 FQGNSA. The CDR3 consists of 14 residues. The CDR3 DNA is TGTGCCAGCAGCTTAGGGGGGCGCCTAGACGAGCAGTACTTC. Its protein product is CASSLGGRLDEQYF. The whole variable domain, remainder taken from reference TRBV7-2 and TRBJ2-7, is GAGVSQSPSNKVTEKGKDVELRCDPISGHTALYWYRQSLGQGLEFLIYFQGNSAPDKSGLPSDRFSAERTGGSVSTLTIQRTQQEDSAVYLCASSLGGRLDEQYFGPGTRLTVT.

Only one count was recorded for this clone. The chain combines TRBV11-3 with TRBJ1-1, with TRBD1 as a possible D gene (5 bases). This CDR3 is built from 12 residues. V lost 3 bases and J 3 bases, leaving 5 bases between the germline ends. CDR1 and CDR2 (germline): SGHNT, YENEEA. The CDR3 reads CASSLGDTEAFF. The CDR3 DNA follows: TGTGCCAGCAGCTTGGGGGACACTGAAGCTTTCTTT.

The table lists this clone with a count of one. This chain links TRBV9 with TRBJ1-6; 7 nucleotides line up with TRBD1. V was pared by 4 bases and J by 3 bases, with 4 bases of the junction left unmatched. Germline CDR1 is SGDLS and CDR2 is YYNGEE. The CDR3 length is 15 residues. The DNA for the CDR3 is TGTGCCAGCAGCCCGAGGGACAGCTATAATTCACCCCTCCACTTT. Protein product: CASSPRDSYNSPLHF.

The genes are TRBV15 and TRBJ2-7; 9 nucleotides match TRBD1. The germline V gene encodes CDR1 LNHNV and CDR2 YYDKDF (reference sequence). The CDR3 consists of 14 residues. Trimming took 5 bases from V and 1 from J; bases not matched to a gene: 3. The CDR3 here is CATSGGTGSYEQYF. The CDR3 DNA sequence: TGTGCCACCAGCGGCGGGACAGGGTCCTACGAGCAGTACTTC.

The V gene is TRBV13, the J gene TRBJ1-1; no reliable D call. In germline, CDR1 is PRHDT, CDR2 FYEKMQ (reference sequence). There are 15 residues in the CDR3. With 0 bases removed from V and 0 bases from J, the gap between germline ends came to 8 bases. The CDR3 nucleotides read TGTGCCAGCAGCTTAGGGGGTTGGGTGAACACTGAAGCTTTCTTT. It codes for CASSLGGWVNTEAFF.

This sequence joins TRBV11-2 and TRBJ1-2, with D unclear. Germline loops: CDR1 SGHAT, CDR2 FQNNGV. Trimming took 4 bases from V and 8 from J, leaving 14 bases between them. The CDR3 extends over 13 amino acids. CDR3 in DNA: TGTGCCAGCAGCTCGTCGTTATGGTCAGGCTACACCTTC. As protein: CASSSSLWSGYTF.

The CDR3 protein is CASSGGLAGGPTNEQFF. CDR3 in DNA: TGTGCCAGCAGCGGAGGACTAGCGGGAGGGCCAACCAATGAGCAGTTCTTC. The chain carries TRBV7-3 and TRBJ2-1; TRBD2 aligns across 15 bases. This CDR3 comprises 17 residues. From germline, CDR1 is SGHTA and CDR2 FQGTGA. V dropped 5 bases and J dropped 6; count of bases not matched to a gene: 8.

The genes are TRBV28 and TRBJ1-2, with D unresolved. The CDR3 consists of 15 residues. The germline V and J ends were trimmed by 4 bases and 0 bases, with 12 bases remaining between them. Germline CDR1 MDHEN, CDR2 SYDVKM. The CDR3 bases are TGTGCCAGCAGTTCCCACCCTGACACTAACTATGGCTACACCTTC. Its protein product is CASSSHPDTNYGYTF.

The genes are TRBV6-5 and TRBJ1-2; tentatively, D is TRBD1 (6 bases). Germline V gene data show CDR1 as MNHEY and CDR2 as SVGAGI. Between the trimmed V and J ends, which lost 6 bases and 6 bases, there was a span of 17 bases. The CDR3 contains 14 residues. CDR3 in amino acids: CASRRGGIPDGYTF. Written as DNA, the CDR3 is TGTGCCAGCAGAAGGGGGGGGATCCCCGATGGCTACACCTTC.

This clone was picked up one time. This sequence joins TRBV13 and TRBJ2-2, with D tentatively TRBD2 (6 bases). The CDR3 totals 19 residues. Germline-derived CDR1 and CDR2 are PRHDT and FYEKMQ (reference sequence). The V end was cut by 5 bases, the J end by 2 bases, with 24 bases between. CDR3 DNA sequence: TGTGCCAGCAGCCACCGGGACTTCATCCCCGTTCTTAACACCGGGGAGCTGTTTTTT. Protein sequence: CASSHRDFIPVLNTGELFF.

This clone appeared a few times. This sample includes further DNA sequences coding for the same CDR3. Here the CDR3 DNA reads TGTGCCAGCAGCCAAGAAAGGAGGGGGGGGGCAGATACGCAGTATTTT. As protein: CASSQERRGGADTQYF. The chain couples TRBV4-2 to TRBJ2-3; tentative D call: TRBD2 (7 bases). Germline V gene data show CDR1 as LGHNA and CDR2 as YNFKEQ. The CDR3 runs 16 residues. V was cut by 0 bases and J by 4 bases, with 14 bases left in between.

The chain uses TRBV5-1 and TRBJ2-7, with 11 bases that match TRBD2. The CDR3 runs to 19 residues. V lost 4 bases and J lost 0; bases outside the gene matches: 15. The germline gives CDR1 SGHRS, CDR2 YFSETQ. The CDR3 DNA follows: TGCGCCAGCAGCCAGAGGGTTCGGCTAGCGGGGGGAAGCTCCTACGAGCAGTACTTC. It is translated as CASSQRVRLAGGSSYEQYF.